Listed here are 15 T cell receptor beta chains from one sample, sequenced in a study of vaccination and CD4 T cells after COVID-19. Treatment described: approximately 9-day PBMC culture with coronavirus spike peptide pools or control peptides (ViraFEST assay). Sequenced with the Oncomine TCR Beta short-read assay was DNA taken from cultured CD4+ T cells. Each CDR3 protein is one row after TCRdb ran MiXCR on the PCR reads. The sample yields thousands of distinct CDR3 sequences, roughly a fifth seen once. Their antigens remain unidentified. Sequencing input: CD4+ T cells from blood, cultured in vitro. The receptors were gathered from a human donor who had recovered from COVID-19.

This clonotype was found once. This chain joins TRBV18 and TRBJ2-5, with D maybe TRBD1 (5 bases). CDR3 size: 14 residues. V was cut by 2 bases and J by 2 bases, with 9 bases left in between. Germline CDR1 KGHSH, CDR2 LQKENI. Here the CDR3 reads CASSPTGLQETQYF. The DNA for the CDR3 is TGTGCCAGCTCACCAACAGGATTGCAAGAGACCCAGTACTTC.

With regard to this clonotype: Likely a read error: the CDR3 ends without its conserved phenylalanine or tryptophan. The J gene is TRBJ2-7, the V gene TRBV7-2; 7 nucleotides align to TRBD1. CDR1 and CDR2 from the germline V gene are SGHTA and FQGNSA. After removal of 6 bases from V and 4 bases from J, the junction contained 9 bases not matched to a gene. The CDR3 covers 14 residues. The CDR3 protein is CASSPGTAAYEQYL. CDR3 in DNA: TGTGCCAGCAGTCCCGGGACAGCTGCATACGAGCAGTACCTC.

This clonotype was seen a few times. The gene calls are TRBV20-1 and TRBJ1-2; no definite D call. Germline loops: CDR1 DFQATT, CDR2 SNEGSKA (reference sequence). Trimming took 0 bases from V and 4 from J, leaving 24 bases between them. This CDR3 has 18 residues. The CDR3 DNA reads as TGCAGTGCTAGAGATCTCTCGCCATTTTACGGAAAAATCTATGGCTACACCTTC. This codes for CSARDLSPFYGKIYGYTF.

This chain links TRBV20-1 with TRBJ2-3, with 7 bases identical to TRBD2. The CDR3 loop spans 18 amino acids. The V gene end was trimmed by 3 bases and the J gene end by 2 bases; junction bases not matched to a gene: 17. Germline values: CDR1 DFQATT, CDR2 SNEGSKA (reference sequence). As DNA, the CDR3 is TGCAGTGCTAGGACCCTTGCCCGGGCTAGCGGCCTCACAGATACGCAGTATTTT. Its translation: CSARTLARASGLTDTQYF.

By its share, this clonotype is large. V and J are TRBV15 and TRBJ2-3, with D tentatively TRBD1 or TRBD2 (7 bases each). The length of the CDR3 is 15 residues. The germline V gene encodes CDR1 LNHNV and CDR2 YYDKDF (reference sequence). V dropped 5 bases and J dropped 11 bases, with 23 bases sitting between them. The CDR3: CATSPGEGAWNVQYF. CDR3 nucleotide sequence: TGTGCCACCAGCCCAGGGGAGGGGGCATGGAATGTGCAGTATTTT.

This clonotype was seen only a few times. The rearrangement links TRBV12-3 or TRBV12-4 to TRBJ1-2, with D unresolved. This CDR3 spans 14 amino acids. V was cut by 5 bases and J by 5 bases, with 15 bases left in between. CDR3 amino acids: CASSRLLSGYGYTF. CDR3 coding DNA: TGTGCCAGCAGTAGGCTTTTGTCAGGTTATGGCTACACCTTC.

This clonotype was seen a few times. V gene TRBV12-3 or TRBV12-4 combines with J gene TRBJ2-3, with TRBD2 matching 7 bases. The CDR3 extends over 16 amino acids. The junction had 9 bases not matched to a gene; V was cut back by 6 bases and J by 0 bases. The CDR3, as DNA: TGTGCCAGCAGCCTCGGCGGGGGAGGCAGCACAGATACGCAGTATTTT. Its translation is CASSLGGGGSTDTQYF.

This chain connects TRBV9 to TRBJ2-3; TRBD1 matches at 7 bases. The junction had 8 bases not matched to a gene; V was cut back by 3 bases and J by 10 bases. The CDR3 contains 13 residues. Germline CDR1 SGDLS, CDR2 YYNGEE. CDR3 sequence reads: CASSETGLGPQYF. The CDR3 DNA sequence: TGTGCCAGCAGCGAGACAGGGCTGGGCCCGCAGTATTTT. Full variable domain (outside the CDR3, taken from reference TRBV9 and TRBJ2-3): DSGVTQTPKHLITATGQRVTLRCSPRSGDLSVYWYQQSLDQGLQFLIQYYNGEERAKGNILERFSAQQFPDLHSELNLSSLELGDSALYFCASSETGLGPQYFGPGTRLTVL.

The chain carries TRBV11-2 and TRBJ2-2, with 9 bases identical to TRBD1. The V gene end was trimmed by 3 bases and the J gene end by 3 bases; junction bases not matched to a gene: 5. Germline loops: CDR1 SGHAT, CDR2 FQNNGV. CDR3 size: 16 residues. CDR3 region: CASSFGTGIYTGELFF. In DNA, the CDR3 is TGTGCCAGCAGCTTCGGGACAGGGATCTACACCGGGGAGCTGTTTTTT.

This clonotype was picked up a small number of times. The J gene is TRBJ2-1, the V gene TRBV15; 8 bases fit TRBD2. The CDR3 has 17 amino acids. Germline CDR1 reads LNHNV; CDR2 reads YYDKDF (reference sequence). V was pared by 0 bases and J by 5 bases, with 9 bases of the junction left unmatched. CDR3 residues: CATSRDRSGVGDNEQFF. In DNA form, the CDR3 reads TGTGCCACCAGCAGAGATCGTAGCGGGGTCGGTGACAATGAGCAGTTCTTC.

The gene calls are TRBV24-1 and TRBJ2-2; D gene ambiguous. The CDR3 is 14 amino acids. Per the germline V gene, CDR1 is KGHDR and CDR2 is SFDVKD. Trimming removed 9 bases at V and 4 bases at J, with 14 bases between. CDR3 sequence: CATATTITTGELFF. For the CDR3, the DNA is TGTGCCACCGCTACTACTATTACCACCGGGGAGCTGTTTTTT.

This clonotype is categorized as medium-sized (0.01 to 0.1%). The chain has TRBV25-1 and TRBJ1-6; D is perhaps TRBD1 (5 bases). The CDR3 totals 14 residues. CDR1 is MGHDK, CDR2 SYGVNS, per germline. The V and J ends lost 6 bases and 2 bases respectively, with 8 bases between them. The CDR3 protein is CASRGETYNSPLHF. The CDR3 nucleotides are TGTGCCAGCAGAGGGGAGACCTATAATTCACCCCTCCACTTT. The full variable domain, completed using reference TRBV25-1 and TRBJ1-6, is EADIYQTPRYLVIGTGKKITLECSQTMGHDKMYWYQQDPGMELHLIHYSYGVNSTEKGDLSSESTVSRIRTEHFPLTLESARPSHTSQYLCASRGETYNSPLHFGNGTRLTVT.

This clonotype came up a few times. V usage is TRBV7-2 and J usage is TRBJ2-5; D is unresolved. The CDR3 is 13 residues long. In germline, CDR1 is SGHTA, CDR2 FQGNSA. The germline V and J ends were trimmed by 1 base and 2 bases, with 5 bases remaining between them. The CDR3 here is CASSLGIQETQYF. CDR3 coding DNA: TGTGCCAGCAGCTTAGGCATACAAGAGACCCAGTACTTC.

The rearrangement uses TRBV3-1 and TRBJ1-2; D gene uncertain. The CDR3 loop spans 12 amino acids. CDR1 is LGHDT and CDR2 is YNNKEL in the germline V gene (reference sequence). Trimming removed 0 bases from V and 5 bases from J, with 4 bases in between. The CDR3 nucleotides are TGTGCCAGCAGCCAAGACAGGTATGGCTACACCTTC. Amino acid sequence: CASSQDRYGYTF.

J is TRBJ1-1 and V is TRBV12-3 or TRBV12-4; D unresolved. V dropped 6 bases and J dropped 2 bases, with 13 bases sitting between them. The length of the CDR3 is 14 residues. For the CDR3, the DNA is TGTGCCAGCAGGCGGGATCTTCCTAACACTGAAGCTTTCTTT. This codes for CASRRDLPNTEAFF.